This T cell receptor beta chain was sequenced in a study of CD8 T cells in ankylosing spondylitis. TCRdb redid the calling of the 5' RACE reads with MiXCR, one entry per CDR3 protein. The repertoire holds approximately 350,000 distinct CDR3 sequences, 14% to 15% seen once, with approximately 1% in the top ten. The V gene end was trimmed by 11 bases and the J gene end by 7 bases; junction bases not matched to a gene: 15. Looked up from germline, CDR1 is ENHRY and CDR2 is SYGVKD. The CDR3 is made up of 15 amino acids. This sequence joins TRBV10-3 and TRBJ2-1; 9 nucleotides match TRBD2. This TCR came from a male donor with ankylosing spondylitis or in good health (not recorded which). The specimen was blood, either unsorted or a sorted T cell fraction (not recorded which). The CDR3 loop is CASQPGGGARNEQFF. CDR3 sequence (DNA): TGTGCCTCCCAACCGGGCGGGGGGGCACGAAATGAGCAGTTCTTC.